Sequencing of this T cell receptor (beta chain) was carried out in a study of early T cells in non-severe SARS-CoV-2 infection (dated by TCRdb to 2020 to 2022). For context, the study as a whole: Because TCR sequencing was done on bulk RNA from unsorted whole blood, the alpha and beta chains could not be paired. The research as a whole found: VDJdb matching was skewed toward anti-spike CD8 responses, so virus-specific expansions were likely underestimated and private and CD4 specificities were missed.

The study was a case-control design nested within a healthcare worker cohort in London, UK, with weekly nasopharyngeal swab PCR tests and blood sampling. Healthcare workers were recruited during the week of the UK lockdown, between 23 and 31 March 2020, and followed weekly for up to roughly 16 weeks. Ten or more counts support this clonotype. Its antigen is currently not known. No much larger clone exists at a distance of one base, and base qualities are not known. The method behind the library was 5' RACE. TCRdb shows the sequencer as NextSeq 500. The TCR library protocol attached unique molecular identifiers to individual cDNA molecules to correct for sequencing error and PCR bias. Both TCR alpha and beta chains were sequenced, and tight co-correlation was observed between alpha and beta sequence abundances in each sample. The authors' pipeline ran thus. Decombinator V4 was used to annotate TCR sequences for V gene, J gene and CDR3. TCRs were defined as expanded if a significant change between any two time points was detected under a Poisson model with p below 0.0001. TCR abundances were normalised to the total number of TCRs sequenced per sample and were expressed as counts per million. MAIT TCRs were defined by TRAV1-2 paired with TRAJ12, TRAJ20 or TRAJ33, and iNKT TCRs by TRAV10 paired with TRAJ18. VDJdb, accessed 1 November 2021, was searched for CMV, EBV and SARS-CoV-2 annotated TCRs, with TCRs annotated for multiple antigens excluded. The raw public data were reprocessed by TCRdb itself: fastp quality trimming at Q25, MiXCR clonotype calling, in-frame beta chains only. For every CDR3 protein sequence, its rows merge into one entry that carries the most common genes and DNA. These V and J calls originate from TCRdb's pipeline instead of the authors' own analysis. The sample contains roughly 55,000 distinct CDR3 sequences, 6.2% of them found a single time. The ten largest clones add up to 3.9% of the sample.

CDR3 length: 13 amino acids, cysteine to phenylalanine. The read is trimmed to its CDR3 DNA, 39 bases read in frame from base 1. Deletion took 0 bases off V and 3 bases off J, with a span of 9 bases between the germline ends. The CDR1 and CDR2 encoded by the germline V gene (reference sequence) are DFQATT and SNEGSKA. The material sequenced was whole blood. The sequence derives from an adult who was a healthcare worker with PCR-confirmed SARS-CoV-2 infection or an uninfected control (not recorded which). The chain links TRBV20-1 with TRBJ2-7; TRBD1 is perhaps the D gene, given 6 matching bases. The DNA sequence reads TGCAGTGCTAGAGACAGGGGAGTCTACGAGCAGTACTTC. Its protein reads: CSARDRGVYEQYF.